This T cell receptor (beta chain) comes out of a study of T cells in localized non-small cell lung cancer. Study-level points and caveats: When the top 100 tumor clones were examined, a median about 60 of them also appeared in the adjacent lung, which was paired and uninvolved. Uninvolved neighboring lung showed the greatest T cell clonality, exceeding tumor. Tumor samples were not multi-region, leaving intratumor heterogeneity unexcluded. Those with higher blood T cell density had longer overall survival.

Libraries were prepared by immunoSEQ multiplex PCR; TCRdb keeps only in-frame clonotypes and omits some of them. Here the sample spans 30,000 to 35,000 clones, 90% to 95% being singletons. In regard to this clone: Antigen specificity is unknown.

V was pared by 1 base and J by 0 bases, with 13 bases between. Germline V lookup: CDR1 SGHTS, CDR2 YDEGEE. This CDR3 spans 16 amino acids. V usage is TRBV5-8 and J usage is TRBJ1-1, with D unclear. This TCR came from a female donor over 55 with stage I lung adenocarcinoma. Source: peripheral blood, taken before any cancer treatment. CDR3 bases: TGTGCCAGCAGCTTGCTTTCAGGAATCCTGAACACTGAAGCTTTCTTT. Protein: CASSLLSGILNTEAFF.